Sequencing of this TCR beta chain was carried out in a study of blood T cell repertoires in COVID-19. Germline values: CDR1 MGHRA, CDR2 YSYEKL. Trimming shortened V by 5 bases and J by 6 bases, and 16 bases separated the two germline ends. The CDR3 contains 14 residues. In the original workflow: Reference gene primer amplification gave nucleated cell count estimates. The repertoire was sequenced with immunoSEQ multiplex PCR; TCRdb's copy has only in-frame clones and lacks some. V, J and clone size derive from that table, while D and trimming were established from the DNA sequence. The table shows 15,000 to 20,000 clones, with 89% occurring only once.

Sequencing was done on a sample of peripheral blood. The clonotype was recovered from a human donor in a cohort sampled during active COVID-19. This sequence joins TRBV4-1 and TRBJ1-1; TRBD1 might be the D (5 bases). CDR3 bases: TGCGCCAGCAGCTTTGGAGGGACGGTTGCTGAAGCTTTCTTT. Its translation is CASSFGGTVAEAFF.